This entry concerns a single T cell receptor beta chain. Its antigen is as yet unknown. The sample belongs to a study of cytomegalovirus exposure and HLA in healthy donors. Across the whole study: Tens of millions of unique TCRs from HLA-typed donors made up an early data release. Findings of the study overall: Common viral pathogens seemed to be connected with several of the most significant clusters, according to a later analysis.

The CDR3 runs to 15 residues. The ends lost 1 base at V and 0 bases at J; junction bases unmatched: 4. Germline CDR1 SGHDT, CDR2 YYEEEE. Primers for the PCR totalled 60 Vbeta and 13 Jbeta. Authors' methods: An analysis that came later counted tens of millions of unique TCR beta chains, around 10 million shared. Assay used: immunoSEQ multiplex PCR; TCRdb lists only in-frame clones, some missing. Clone size and V and J calls were adopted from that table, with D and trimming inferred from the DNA. The table includes under 250,000 clones, approximately 79% detected once. Donors were nominally healthy when sampled, though unrecorded immune exposures were likely.

The chain carries TRBV5-6 and TRBJ2-7; 7 bases agree with TRBD2. Material for sequencing was PBMCs. The source of this sequence is a male donor in good health and CMV-seronegative. CDR3 amino acids: CASSLSSGGSYEQYF. The CDR3 coding sequence is TGTGCCAGCAGCTTGTCTTCGGGAGGCTCCTACGAGCAGTACTTC.